The 24 T cell receptor beta chains reported below all come from one sample, sequenced in a study of blood T cell repertoires in COVID-19. Generated by immunoSEQ multiplex PCR, the TCRdb table keeps only in-frame clones and is missing some. Of about 240,000 clones listed, approximately 86% were seen once; the top ten hold 6% to 9%. Sequencing was performed on peripheral blood. These receptor sequences come from a woman in her 70s with active or convalescent COVID-19.

The chain recombines TRBV10-1 with TRBJ1-1, with D hard to call. Germline V CDR1 and CDR2: WNHNN, SYGVQD (reference sequence). This CDR3 is 12 amino acids long. Trimming took off 3 bases at V and 2 bases at J, with 4 bases between the two ends. The CDR3 protein is CASSDSNTEAFF. The CDR3 DNA follows: TGCGCCAGCAGTGACAGTAACACTGAAGCTTTCTTT.

The CDR3 nucleotides read TGTGCCACCAGCAGAGATAAAATGAACACTGAAGCTTTCTTT. The encoded protein is CATSRDKMNTEAFF. The chain combines TRBV15 with TRBJ1-1; the D is unclear. This CDR3 is 14 amino acids long. Germline V gene data show CDR1 as LNHNV and CDR2 as YYDKDF (reference sequence). The V and J ends lost 0 bases and 0 bases respectively, with 5 bases between them.

This chain connects TRBV6-2 or TRBV6-3 to TRBJ2-5, with D possibly being TRBD1 (6 bases). V shed 5 bases and J shed 4 bases, with 23 bases lying between them. Germline V lookup: CDR1 MNHEY, CDR2 SVGEGT. The CDR3 is made up of 17 amino acids. The CDR3 nucleotides read TGTGCCAGCAGTCAACAGGGAAATTGGAGGACTGCAGAGACCCAGTACTTC. Protein sequence: CASSQQGNWRTAETQYF.

The genes are TRBV6-6 and TRBJ1-5; possibly TRBD1 for D (5 bases). Trimming cost V 6 bases and J 8 bases, with 23 bases left between them. Germline V CDR1 and CDR2: MNHNY, SVGAGI (reference sequence). CDR3 length: 16 residues. The CDR3 sequence is CASRTHLSDSAKPQHF. CDR3 sequence (DNA): TGTGCCAGCAGAACCCACCTATCCGACAGCGCGAAGCCCCAGCATTTT.

Points on this clone: Different DNA sequences within this sample yield the same CDR3. The rearrangement uses TRBV20-1 and TRBJ1-1; D gene uncertain. CDR3 length: 11 residues. V shed 6 bases and J shed 1 base, with 6 bases lying between them. Germline V lookup: CDR1 DFQATT, CDR2 SNEGSKA (reference sequence). CDR3 nucleotide sequence: TGCAGTGCCGAGGAGAACACTGAAGCTTTCTTT. Translated: CSAEENTEAFF.

This clone came up a few times. The chain joins TRBV11-2 to TRBJ1-1; D is possibly TRBD1 (6 bases). Deletions cut 1 base from V and 0 bases from J, with 9 bases between. Germline assignment: CDR1 SGHAT and CDR2 FQNNGV. CDR3 length: 15 amino acids. The CDR3 DNA reads as TGTGCCAGCAGCTTAGGGACAGTAATGAACACTGAAGCTTTCTTT. This translates into CASSLGTVMNTEAFF.

The V call is TRBV4-1, the J call TRBJ2-1; 8 nucleotides match TRBD1. J was trimmed by 12 bases and V by 4 bases; bases with no gene match: 11. The length of the CDR3 is 14 residues. CDR1 is MGHRA, CDR2 YSYEKL, per germline. The CDR3 bases are TGCGCCAGCAGCCCCAGGGCAGGGGGCGGTAGGCAGTTCTTC. Its protein is CASSPRAGGGRQFF.

A remark on this clone: Sequence at one end of the junction differs from germline and may be a read error. The chain employs TRBV2 and TRBJ1-2; TRBD1 is a possible D gene (6 bases). This CDR3 is 14 amino acids long. The germline CDR1 and CDR2 sequences are SNHLY and FYNNEI. This chain's CDR3 is CASSEGTVPYGYTF. The CDR3 DNA sequence: TGTGCCAGCAGTGAAGGGACAGTGCCTTATGGTTACACCTTC.

The chain links TRBV2 to TRBJ2-3; D remains ambiguous. Between the trimmed V and J ends, which lost 8 bases and 1 base, there was a span of 10 bases. The CDR3 extends over 13 amino acids. CDR1 SNHLY and CDR2 FYNNEI come from the germline V gene. The CDR3 DNA sequence: TGTGCCAGCGTCCGAGGCGGCACAGATACGCAGTATTTT. This sequence encodes CASVRGGTDTQYF.

The CDR3 is CATGTGNYGYTF. CDR3 coding DNA: TGTGCCACCGGGACAGGGAACTATGGCTACACCTTC. This chain connects TRBV10-3 to TRBJ1-2; TRBD1 matches at 9 bases. Trimming at V came to 10 bases and at J to 2 bases, leaving 2 bases not matched to a gene. The germline V gene has CDR1 ENHRY and CDR2 SYGVKD. This CDR3 has 12 residues.

The sample holds a few counts of this clone. The genes are TRBV5-1 and TRBJ2-7, with D hard to call. Trimming took 4 bases from V and 2 from J, leaving 19 bases between them. This CDR3 comprises 16 residues. Germline CDR1 reads SGHRS; CDR2 reads YFSETQ. The CDR3 nucleotides are TGCGCCAGCAGCCCCCCAAGCCCGGCAGGTACCTACGAGCAGTACTTC. Amino acids: CASSPPSPAGTYEQYF.

Note on this clone: Other DNA variants within this sample encode the same CDR3. V usage is TRBV18 and J usage is TRBJ1-2; 11 nucleotides line up with TRBD1. The length of the CDR3 is 14 residues. The V gene's germline CDR1 is KGHSH and CDR2 LQKENI. Trimming cost V 6 bases and J 5 bases; bases outside gene matches: 5. CDR3 nucleotide sequence: TGTGCCAGCTCGCCGGGACAGGGGGGATATGGCTACACCTTC. This sequence encodes CASSPGQGGYGYTF.

This clone came up a few times. This chain uses TRBV7-9 with TRBJ2-2; D call uncertain. Germline CDR1 is SEHNR and CDR2 is FQNEAQ (reference sequence). V was trimmed by 5 bases and J by 2 bases, leaving 9 bases between them. The CDR3 spans 14 residues. The CDR3 spells CASSAFSNTGELFF. The DNA of the CDR3 is TGTGCCAGCAGCGCGTTTAGCAACACCGGGGAGCTGTTTTTT.

The DNA of the CDR3 is TGTGCCAGACTGCCCGGGTTTAACACTGAAGCTTTCTTT. Its protein product is CARLPGFNTEAFF. This chain connects TRBV7-2 to TRBJ1-1; D ambiguous. Germline V gene lookup returns CDR1 SGHTA and CDR2 FQGNSA. This CDR3 is 13 amino acids long. Trimming removed 9 bases from V and 2 bases from J, with 13 bases in between.

The V gene is TRBV10-1, the J gene TRBJ2-3; 9 bases are a match to TRBD2. The V and J ends lost 0 bases and 6 bases, in that order; junction bases with no gene match: 7. Germline assignment: CDR1 WNHNN and CDR2 SYGVQD (reference sequence). The CDR3 sequence is 16 residues long. CDR3 sequence (DNA): TGCGCCAGCAGTGAGTCGGCGGCGGGGGGGAAGGATACGCAGTATTTT. Its translation: CASSESAAGGKDTQYF.

The chain uses TRBV14 and TRBJ1-1; 9 nucleotides align to TRBD1. The junction had 3 bases not matched to a gene; V was cut back by 4 bases and J by 0 bases. The V gene's germline CDR1 is SGHDN and CDR2 FVKESK. The length of the CDR3 is 15 residues. The CDR3 protein is CASSPGTGMNTEAFF. In nucleotides, the CDR3 is TGTGCCAGCAGCCCAGGGACAGGGATGAACACTGAAGCTTTCTTT.

The CDR3 sequence: CASSQMREQFF. As DNA, the CDR3 is TGTGCCAGCAGCCAAATGAGAGAGCAGTTCTTC. This chain uses TRBV14 with TRBJ2-1; unclear D gene. The germline V and J ends were trimmed by 2 bases and 10 bases, with 6 bases remaining between them. Germline V gives CDR1 SGHDN, CDR2 FVKESK. The CDR3 length is 11 residues.

The chain combines TRBV20-1 with TRBJ2-5, with D perhaps TRBD1 (6 bases). Trimming took off 3 bases at V and 5 bases at J, with 13 bases between the two ends. Germline V gene data show CDR1 as DFQATT and CDR2 as SNEGSKA (reference sequence). CDR3 size: 13 residues. The CDR3 spells CSASGGLRETQYF. The CDR3 bases are TGCAGTGCTAGTGGGGGCCTCCGGGAGACCCAGTACTTC.

The V and J genes are TRBV19 and TRBJ1-3; D is ambiguous. Looked up from germline, CDR1 is LNHDA and CDR2 is SQIVND (reference sequence). CDR3 length: 13 residues. Trimming stripped 6 bases from V and 0 bases from J, with 6 bases between. The CDR3 here is CASSPVSGNTIYF. The CDR3 coding sequence is TGTGCCAGTAGCCCGGTCTCTGGAAACACCATATATTTT.

The chain combines TRBV27 with TRBJ2-2; possible D gene TRBD1, 5 bases. V was trimmed by 2 bases and J by 6 bases, leaving 7 bases between them. The germline V gene has CDR1 MNHEY and CDR2 SMNVEV (reference sequence). The CDR3 length is 13 residues. This CDR3 reads CASSLIRAGELFF. The CDR3, as DNA: TGTGCCAGCAGTTTAATCAGGGCCGGGGAGCTGTTTTTT.

The chain has TRBV14 and TRBJ1-6; unclear D gene. This CDR3 is 14 amino acids long. V was trimmed by 1 base and J by 5 bases, leaving 6 bases between them. Germline V lookup: CDR1 SGHDN, CDR2 FVKESK. In nucleotides, the CDR3 is TGTGCCAGCAGCCAAGTGGAGGATAATTCACCCCTCCACTTT. Protein product: CASSQVEDNSPLHF.

V gene TRBV6-2 or TRBV6-3 combines with J gene TRBJ2-3, with D unclear. Germline assignment: CDR1 MNHEY and CDR2 SVGEGT. V lost 2 bases, J lost 1 base, and 7 bases lay in between. This CDR3 comprises 14 residues. CDR3: CASSYRAGTDTQYF. In DNA form, the CDR3 reads TGTGCCAGCAGTTACAGAGCCGGCACAGATACGCAGTATTTT.

This chain links TRBV10-3 with TRBJ2-1, with 8 bases lining up with TRBD1. CDR1 and CDR2 (germline): ENHRY, SYGVKD. The CDR3 is 12 residues long. Trimming cost V 8 bases and J 9 bases; bases outside gene matches: 6. The CDR3 nucleotides read TGTGCCATCGGACAGGGAGATGGTGAGCAGTTCTTC. This codes for CAIGQGDGEQFF.

The chain has TRBV15 and TRBJ1-2, with no clear D. CDR1 and CDR2 from the germline V gene are LNHNV and YYDKDF (reference sequence). The V gene lost 0 bases and the J gene lost 7 bases, with 15 bases spanning the gap. The CDR3 has 15 residues. The CDR3 coding sequence is TGTGCCACCAGCAGAGATCGGACTGGACCCGGTGGCTACACCTTC. This sequence encodes CATSRDRTGPGGYTF.